The 21 T cell receptor beta chains below were found in one sample sequenced in a study of blood T cell repertoires in COVID-19 (dated by TCRdb to about 2020). The library was built by means of the immunoSEQ multiplex PCR assay. TCRdb obtained this table from immuneACCESS and retained in-frame rearrangements with V and J assigned. These tables miss some clones; where compared with another copy, unresolved V genes account for less than half of the shortfall, and the remainder is unexplained. This sample holds about 210,000 clones; about four fifths were observed only once. The leading ten clones occupy roughly 12% of the sample. The sequenced sample consisted of peripheral blood. The source is a woman aged 40 to 50 with acute or convalescent COVID-19.

This sequence joins TRBV7-2 and TRBJ1-3; the D is unclear. Deletions cut 0 bases from V and 4 bases from J, with 4 bases between. The CDR3 length is 13 residues. Germline V lookup: CDR1 SGHTA, CDR2 FQGNSA. CDR3 amino acids: CASSLAGGNTIYF. The CDR3 nucleotides are TGTGCCAGCAGCTTAGCGGGCGGAAACACCATATATTTT.

This clone was detected a few times. This rearrangement joins TRBV5-1 to TRBJ2-1; 10 bases fit TRBD2. Looked up from germline, CDR1 is SGHRS and CDR2 is YFSETQ. This CDR3 is built from 21 residues. V lost 0 bases and J lost 0; bases outside the gene matches: 15. The DNA for the CDR3 is TGCGCCAGCAGCTTGGTGACGATCGGGACTAGCGAGACGAGCTCCTACAATGAGCAGTTCTTC. Amino acid sequence: CASSLVTIGTSETSSYNEQFF.

V usage is TRBV29-1 and J usage is TRBJ2-1, with TRBD2 matching over 7 bases. In germline, CDR1 is SQVTM, CDR2 ANQGSEA. The CDR3 is made up of 16 amino acids. V lost 2 bases and J lost 4; bases outside the gene matches: 11. Here the CDR3 DNA reads TGCAGCGTTGAATTATGGGGGGAGGGAACTTACAATGAGCAGTTCTTC. It is translated as CSVELWGEGTYNEQFF.

This clone was counted a single time. This chain connects TRBV30 to TRBJ1-4; D is unclear. CDR1 and CDR2 from the germline V gene are GTSNPN and SVGIG (reference sequence). The CDR3 is made up of 14 amino acids. The V end lost 5 bases, the J end lost 7 bases, and 17 bases lay between the germline ends. DNA of the CDR3: TGTGCCTGGCGTATGGAAGGCGGTTCTGAAAAACTGTTTTTT. It is translated as CAWRMEGGSEKLFF.

The rearrangement links TRBV3-1 (or the pseudogene TRBV3-2) to TRBJ1-4; D call uncertain. With 1 base removed from V and 10 bases from J, the gap between germline ends came to 13 bases. CDR3 length: 14 residues. Germline V gene sequence: CDR1 LGHDT, CDR2 YNNKEL (reference sequence). CDR3 amino acids: CASSQVAPSGKLFF. The CDR3 DNA is TGTGCCAGCAGCCAAGTTGCGCCTTCGGGAAAACTGTTTTTT.

J is TRBJ1-2 and V is TRBV10-2, with unresolved D. The CDR3 spans 14 residues. CDR1 is WSHSY, CDR2 SAAADI, per germline. V was cut by 10 bases and J by 8 bases, with 23 bases left in between. The CDR3 nucleotides are TGCGCCACCACTTCGGGTTCCACTCCTGAGGGCTACACCTTC. This gives the protein CATTSGSTPEGYTF.

The chain carries TRBV7-2 and TRBJ2-1, with TRBD2 as a possible D gene (5 bases). V gave up 3 bases and J gave up 3 bases, with 21 bases separating them. The CDR3 is 18 residues long. The germline gives CDR1 SGHTA, CDR2 FQGNSA. This CDR3 is CASSFPTEISVYYNEQFF. Written as DNA, the CDR3 is TGTGCCAGCAGCTTCCCTACCGAGATTAGCGTTTACTACAATGAGCAGTTCTTC.

This chain connects TRBV9 to TRBJ2-2, with TRBD2 matching over 8 bases. The CDR3 is made up of 15 amino acids. Trimming cost V 5 bases and J 5 bases; bases outside gene matches: 8. Germline V gives CDR1 SGDLS, CDR2 YYNGEE. CDR3 in amino acids: CASSPTGGRTGELFF. In DNA form, the CDR3 reads TGTGCCAGCAGTCCGACGGGGGGGCGGACCGGGGAGCTGTTTTTT. The variable domain in full, completed from reference TRBV9 and TRBJ2-2, reads DSGVTQTPKHLITATGQRVTLRCSPRSGDLSVYWYQQSLDQGLQFLIQYYNGEERAKGNILERFSAQQFPDLHSELNLSSLELGDSALYFCASSPTGGRTGELFFGEGSRLTVL.

The chain uses TRBV27 and TRBJ1-4, with D hard to call. CDR3 length: 14 residues. The V gene lost 6 bases and the J gene lost 3 bases, with 11 bases spanning the gap. Germline V gene data show CDR1 as MNHEY and CDR2 as SMNVEV (reference sequence). The CDR3 reads CASRTTAANEKLFF. Written as DNA, the CDR3 is TGTGCCAGCAGAACAACTGCGGCTAATGAAAAACTGTTTTTT.

The genes are TRBV5-4 and TRBJ1-4; TRBD1 is a possible D gene (6 bases). Germline loops: CDR1 SGHNT, CDR2 YYREEE (reference sequence). The V gene lost 0 bases and the J gene lost 8 bases, with 20 bases spanning the gap. The CDR3 extends over 17 amino acids. As DNA, the CDR3 is TGTGCCAGCAGCTTGGACAGGGCAACAAAAAGACAGGAAAAACTGTTTTTT. Residues: CASSLDRATKRQEKLFF.

The chain recombines TRBV9 with TRBJ2-1; 10 nucleotides agree with TRBD2. Germline CDR1 is SGDLS and CDR2 is YYNGEE. The CDR3 is 17 amino acids. The trim removed 1 base at V and 2 bases at J, leaving 6 bases unmatched. CDR3 sequence reads: CASSVFSTSGPYNEQFF. In DNA, the CDR3 is TGTGCCAGCAGCGTATTCTCGACTAGCGGGCCCTACAATGAGCAGTTCTTC.

V is TRBV19 and J is TRBJ2-2, with 9 bases identical to TRBD1. Germline V gives CDR1 LNHDA, CDR2 SQIVND (reference sequence). After removal of 3 bases from V and 5 bases from J, the junction contained 4 bases not matched to a gene. The CDR3 has 15 amino acids. The DNA of the CDR3 is TGTGCCAGTAGTATCAGGGACAGGGTAACCGGGGAGCTGTTTTTT. Translated, it gives CASSIRDRVTGELFF.

The J gene is TRBJ2-2, the V gene TRBV25-1; 13 positions agree with TRBD2. The CDR3 extends over 18 amino acids. Unmatched junction bases numbered 13, after V lost 5 bases and J lost 7 bases. Germline V gene lookup returns CDR1 MGHDK and CDR2 SYGVNS. Written as DNA, the CDR3 is TGTGCCAGCAGTCGAACCCAGGGACTAGCGGGAAAAATCGGGGAGCTGTTTTTT. Translating it yields CASSRTQGLAGKIGELFF.

The chain is built from TRBV20-1 and TRBJ1-1; TRBD1 is a possible D gene (5 bases). In germline, CDR1 is DFQATT, CDR2 SNEGSKA (reference sequence). The ends were cut back, 3 bases at V and 3 bases at J, with 8 bases in the middle. CDR3 length equals 12 residues. The CDR3 DNA is TGCAGTGCTAGTACGGGGGACACTGAAGCTTTCTTT. It encodes CSASTGDTEAFF.

This sequence joins TRBV5-5 and TRBJ1-5; 8 bases align to TRBD1. V was pared by 0 bases and J by 5 bases, with 7 bases of the junction left unmatched. The CDR3 length is 16 residues. Germline V gene data show CDR1 as SGHKS and CDR2 as YYEKEE (reference sequence). CDR3 amino acids: CASSLAGQVRDQPQHF. The CDR3 nucleotides read TGTGCCAGCAGCTTGGCGGGACAGGTGAGGGATCAGCCCCAGCATTTT. The whole variable domain, filled in from reference TRBV5-5 and TRBJ1-5, reads DAGVTQSPTHLIKTRGQQVTLRCSPISGHKSVSWYQQVLGQGPQFIFQYYEKEERGRGNFPDRFSARQFPNYSSELNVNALLLGDSALYLCASSLAGQVRDQPQHFGDGTRLSIL.

J is TRBJ1-5 and V is TRBV6-5, with D possibly matching TRBD1 (6 bases). The CDR3 contains 15 residues. Germline values: CDR1 MNHEY, CDR2 SVGAGI. Trimming shortened V by 2 bases and J by 2 bases, and 10 bases separated the two germline ends. CDR3 residues: CASSYNRDGNQPQHF. DNA of the CDR3: TGTGCCAGCAGTTACAACAGGGACGGCAATCAGCCCCAGCATTTT.

This rearrangement joins TRBV27 to TRBJ1-3; possibly TRBD1 for D (5 bases). CDR1 MNHEY and CDR2 SMNVEV come from the germline V gene (reference sequence). Deletions cut 8 bases from V and 0 bases from J, with 8 bases between. The CDR3 covers 13 residues. The CDR3: CASAGRSGNTIYF. DNA for the CDR3: TGTGCCAGCGCGGGACGCTCTGGAAACACCATATATTTT.

The chain links TRBV20-1 to TRBJ1-2; D may be TRBD1 (6 bases). CDR1 and CDR2 from the germline V gene are DFQATT and SNEGSKA (reference sequence). The CDR3 is made up of 12 amino acids. Trimming left V 3 bases short and J 8 bases short, with 13 bases between. The CDR3 spells CSASYGTLGYTF. The CDR3 DNA reads as TGCAGTGCTAGTTACGGGACATTGGGCTACACCTTC.

The chain employs TRBV7-9 and TRBJ2-7; 8 nucleotides match TRBD1. J lost 6 bases, V lost 1 base, and 5 bases had no gene match. This CDR3 contains 14 residues. Per germline, CDR1 SEHNR and CDR2 FQNEAQ (reference sequence). CDR3 nucleotide sequence: TGTGCCAGCAGCTTAGACGCAGGGGGCGCCGAGCAGTACTTC. Its protein product is CASSLDAGGAEQYF.

The J gene is TRBJ2-7, the V gene TRBV19; a weak D match, TRBD2 (5 bases). CDR1 LNHDA and CDR2 SQIVND come from the germline V gene (reference sequence). The CDR3 is made up of 15 amino acids. V shed 1 base and J shed 2 bases, with 12 bases lying between them. In DNA, the CDR3 is TGTGCCAGTAGTATAGCCCGGGATTCACCCTACGAGCAGTACTTC. It codes for CASSIARDSPYEQYF.

This clone was observed once. The rearrangement uses TRBV6-4 and TRBJ2-1; 10 bases line up with TRBD2. This CDR3 comprises 15 residues. Trimming removed 6 bases from V and 6 bases from J; junction bases left unmatched: 8. CDR1 MRHNA and CDR2 SNTAGT come from the germline V gene. The CDR3 sequence: CASSHQASGGNEQFF. CDR3 coding DNA: TGTGCCAGCAGCCACCAGGCTAGCGGGGGCAATGAGCAGTTCTTC.